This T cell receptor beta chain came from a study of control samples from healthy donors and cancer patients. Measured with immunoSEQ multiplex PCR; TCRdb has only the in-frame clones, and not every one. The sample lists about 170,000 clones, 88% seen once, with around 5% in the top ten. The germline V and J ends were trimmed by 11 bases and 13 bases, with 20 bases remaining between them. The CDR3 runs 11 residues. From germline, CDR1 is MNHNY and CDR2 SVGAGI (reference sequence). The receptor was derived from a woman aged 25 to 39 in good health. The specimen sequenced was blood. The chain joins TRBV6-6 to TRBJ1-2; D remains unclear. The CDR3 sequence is CAVLGSSGCTF. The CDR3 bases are TGTGCCGTCCTCGGGTCATCGGGATGCACCTTC.